This T cell receptor (beta chain) was sequenced for a study of CD8+ T cells in alopecia areata. The CDR3 contains 11 residues. V lost 5 bases to trimming and J lost 8 bases, with 9 bases between them. The germline V gene encodes CDR1 LNHDA and CDR2 SQIVND (reference sequence). As the sequencing template, cDNA was produced by extracting RNA and reverse transcribing it. Using immunoSEQ multiplex PCR, the repertoire was profiled, and TCRdb retains in-frame clones only, with some absent. This table has under 95,000 clones, 70% to 85% appearing once. As for this clone: Other nucleotide sequences from this sample produce the same CDR3.

Treatment indicated: oral pan-JAK inhibitor, 5-10 mg twice daily. The TCR was taken from a human donor with alopecia areata. The chain combines TRBV19 with TRBJ1-1, with TRBD1 as a possible D gene (6 bases). This material consisted of CD8+ T cells sorted from blood, taken around week 44, from a patient treated with tofacitinib. CDR3 nucleotides: TGTGCCAGTAGTCCGGGGACAGAAGCTTTCTTT. Translated, it gives CASSPGTEAFF. The full variable domain, with the rest looked up from reference TRBV19 and TRBJ1-1, is DGGITQSPKYLFRKEGQNVTLSCEQNLNHDAMYWYRQDPGQGLRLIYYSQIVNDFQKGDIAEGYSVSREKKESFPLTVTSAQKNPTAFYLCASSPGTEAFFGQGTRLTVV.